This TCR beta chain emerged from a study of follicular helper T cells after annual influenza vaccination. Study-wide results and limits: Each annual vaccination recalled recurring oligoclonal ICOS+CD38+ cTfh clonotypes. ICOS+CD38+ cTfh clonality change tracked circulating plasmablast frequency change.

Using immunoSEQ multiplex PCR, the repertoire was profiled, and TCRdb retains in-frame clones only, with some absent. The sample yields roughly 360 clones, over 75% seen once. Turning to this clone: Its antigen is not known.

V lost 6 bases to trimming and J lost 6 bases; unmatched junction nucleotides: 1. This CDR3 has 12 amino acids. Germline values: CDR1 SQVTM, CDR2 ANQGSEA. Time point indicated: 2014-2015 season, 7 days after vaccination. Non-naive CD4+CXCR5+PD-1+ cTfh were sorted into ICOS+CD38+ and ICOS-CD38- fractions. The sequence derives from an adult who received the influenza vaccine. V usage is TRBV29-1 and J usage is TRBJ2-2; 10 bases align to TRBD1. The source was CXCR5+ CD38+ circulating T follicular helper cells from blood, collected 7 days after influenza vaccination. Specified subset: circulating Tfh, non-naive CD4+CXCR5+PD-1+ (ICOS+CD38+ or ICOS-CD38-). The CDR3 region has the DNA TGCAGCGTGGACAGGGGGGCCGGGGAGCTGTTTTTT. Protein sequence: CSVDRGAGELFF.